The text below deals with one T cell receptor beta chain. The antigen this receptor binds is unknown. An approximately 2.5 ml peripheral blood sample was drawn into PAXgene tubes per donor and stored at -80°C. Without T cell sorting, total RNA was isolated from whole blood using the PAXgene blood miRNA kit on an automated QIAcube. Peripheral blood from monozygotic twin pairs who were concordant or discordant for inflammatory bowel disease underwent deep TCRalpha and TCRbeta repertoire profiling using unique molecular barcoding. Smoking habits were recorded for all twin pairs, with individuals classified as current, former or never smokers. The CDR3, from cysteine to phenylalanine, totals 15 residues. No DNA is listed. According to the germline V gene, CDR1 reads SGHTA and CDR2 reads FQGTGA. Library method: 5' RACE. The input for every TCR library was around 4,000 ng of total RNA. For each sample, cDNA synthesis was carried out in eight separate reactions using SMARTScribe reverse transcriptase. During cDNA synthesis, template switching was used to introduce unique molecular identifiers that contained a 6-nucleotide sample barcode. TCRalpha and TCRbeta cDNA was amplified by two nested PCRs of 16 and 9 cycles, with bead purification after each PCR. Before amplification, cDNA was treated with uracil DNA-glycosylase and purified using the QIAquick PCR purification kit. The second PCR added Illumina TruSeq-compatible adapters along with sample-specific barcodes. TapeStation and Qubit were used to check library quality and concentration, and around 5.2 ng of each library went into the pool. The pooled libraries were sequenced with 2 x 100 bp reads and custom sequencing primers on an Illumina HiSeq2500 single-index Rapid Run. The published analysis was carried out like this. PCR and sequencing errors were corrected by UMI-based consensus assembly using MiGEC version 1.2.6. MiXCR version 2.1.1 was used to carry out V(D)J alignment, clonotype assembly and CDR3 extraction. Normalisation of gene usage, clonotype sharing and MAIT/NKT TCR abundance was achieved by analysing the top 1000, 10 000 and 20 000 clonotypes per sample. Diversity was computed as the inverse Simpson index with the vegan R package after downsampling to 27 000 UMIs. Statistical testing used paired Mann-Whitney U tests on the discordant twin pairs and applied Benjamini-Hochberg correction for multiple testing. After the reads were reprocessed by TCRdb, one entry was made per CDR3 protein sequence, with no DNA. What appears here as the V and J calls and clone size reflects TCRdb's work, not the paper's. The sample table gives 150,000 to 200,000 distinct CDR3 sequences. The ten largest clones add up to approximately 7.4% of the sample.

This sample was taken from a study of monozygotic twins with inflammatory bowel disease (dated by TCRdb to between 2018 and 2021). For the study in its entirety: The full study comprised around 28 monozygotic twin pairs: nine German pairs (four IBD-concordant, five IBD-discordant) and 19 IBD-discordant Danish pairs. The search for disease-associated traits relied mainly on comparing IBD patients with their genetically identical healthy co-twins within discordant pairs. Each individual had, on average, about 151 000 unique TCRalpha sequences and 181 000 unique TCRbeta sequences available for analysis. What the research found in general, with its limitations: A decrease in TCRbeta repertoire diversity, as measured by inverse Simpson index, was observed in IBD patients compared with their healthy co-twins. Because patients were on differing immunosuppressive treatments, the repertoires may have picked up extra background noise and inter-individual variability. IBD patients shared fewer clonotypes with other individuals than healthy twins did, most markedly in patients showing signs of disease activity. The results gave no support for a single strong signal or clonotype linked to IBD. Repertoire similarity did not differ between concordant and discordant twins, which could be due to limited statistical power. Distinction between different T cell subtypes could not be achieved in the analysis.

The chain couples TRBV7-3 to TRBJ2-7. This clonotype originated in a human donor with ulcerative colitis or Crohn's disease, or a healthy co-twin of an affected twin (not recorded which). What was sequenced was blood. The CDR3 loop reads CASSLRVCTSYEQYF. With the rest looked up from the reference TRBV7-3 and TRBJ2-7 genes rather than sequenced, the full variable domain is GAGVSQTPSNKVTEKGKYVELRCDPISGHTALYWYRQSLGQGPEFLIYFQGTGAADDSGLPNDRFFAVRPEGSVSTLKIQRTERGDSAVYLCASSLRVCTSYEQYFGPGTRLTVT.